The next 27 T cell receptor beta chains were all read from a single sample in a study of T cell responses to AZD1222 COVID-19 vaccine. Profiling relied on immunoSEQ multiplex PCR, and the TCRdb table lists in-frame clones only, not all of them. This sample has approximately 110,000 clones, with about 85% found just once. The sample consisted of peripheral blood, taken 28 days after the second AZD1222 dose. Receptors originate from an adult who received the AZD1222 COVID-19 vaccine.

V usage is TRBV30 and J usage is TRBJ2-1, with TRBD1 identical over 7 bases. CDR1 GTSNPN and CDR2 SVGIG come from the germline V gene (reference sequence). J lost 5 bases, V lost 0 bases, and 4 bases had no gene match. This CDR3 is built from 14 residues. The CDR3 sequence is CAWSVGTAHNEQFF. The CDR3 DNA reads TGTGCCTGGAGTGTAGGGACAGCTCACAATGAGCAGTTCTTC.

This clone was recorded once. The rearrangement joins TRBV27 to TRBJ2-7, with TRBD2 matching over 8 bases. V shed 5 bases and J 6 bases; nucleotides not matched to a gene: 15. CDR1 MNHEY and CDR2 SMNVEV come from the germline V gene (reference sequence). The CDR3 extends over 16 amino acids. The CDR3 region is CASSDFTGTRSGEQYF. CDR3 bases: TGTGCCAGCAGTGACTTTACCGGGACTAGGTCTGGCGAGCAGTACTTC.

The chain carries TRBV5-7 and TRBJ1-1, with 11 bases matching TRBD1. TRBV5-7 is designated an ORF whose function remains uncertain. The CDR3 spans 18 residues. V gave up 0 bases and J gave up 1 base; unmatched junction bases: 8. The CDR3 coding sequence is TGTGCCAGCAGCTTGGAAAGGACAGGGGGCGATTGGAACACTGAAGCTTTCTTT. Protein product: CASSLERTGGDWNTEAFF.

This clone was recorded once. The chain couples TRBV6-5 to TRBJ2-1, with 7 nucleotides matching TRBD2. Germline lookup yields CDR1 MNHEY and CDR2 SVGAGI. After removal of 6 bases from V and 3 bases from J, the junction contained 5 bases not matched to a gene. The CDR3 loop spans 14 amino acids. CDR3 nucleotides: TGTGCCAGCAGCCCCCGGGGGGTCTACAATGAGCAGTTCTTC. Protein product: CASSPRGVYNEQFF.

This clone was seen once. CDR3 in DNA: TGCGCCAGCAGTGAGACAGGACTCACTGAAGCTTTCTTT. This encodes CASSETGLTEAFF. The genes are TRBV10-1 and TRBJ1-1; weak D call: TRBD1 (5 bases). The germline V gene encodes CDR1 WNHNN and CDR2 SYGVQD (reference sequence). Trimming removed 2 bases from V and 4 bases from J, with 8 bases in between. The CDR3 loop spans 13 amino acids.

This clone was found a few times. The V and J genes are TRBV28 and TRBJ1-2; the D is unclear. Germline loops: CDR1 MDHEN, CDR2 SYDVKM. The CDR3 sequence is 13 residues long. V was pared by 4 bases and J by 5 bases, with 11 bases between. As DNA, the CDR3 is TGTGCCAGCAGTTCGAGCAGGCCTTATGGCTACACCTTC. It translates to CASSSSRPYGYTF.

The CDR3 sequence: CASSSRPGTSGYEQYF. As DNA, the CDR3 is TGTGCCAGCAGTAGTCGGCCCGGGACTAGCGGTTACGAGCAGTACTTC. The J gene is TRBJ2-7, the V gene TRBV6-6; 11 nucleotides match TRBD2. The CDR3 length is 16 residues. Per the germline V gene, CDR1 is MNHNY and CDR2 is SVGAGI (reference sequence). After removal of 5 bases from V and 4 bases from J, the junction contained 10 bases not matched to a gene.

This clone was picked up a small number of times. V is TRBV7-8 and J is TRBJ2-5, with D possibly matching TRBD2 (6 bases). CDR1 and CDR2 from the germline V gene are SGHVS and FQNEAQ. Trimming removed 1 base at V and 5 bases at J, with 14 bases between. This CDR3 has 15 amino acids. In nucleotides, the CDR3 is TGTGCCAGCAGCTTAGACGGTACCCGGGGGGAGACCCAGTACTTC. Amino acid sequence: CASSLDGTRGETQYF.

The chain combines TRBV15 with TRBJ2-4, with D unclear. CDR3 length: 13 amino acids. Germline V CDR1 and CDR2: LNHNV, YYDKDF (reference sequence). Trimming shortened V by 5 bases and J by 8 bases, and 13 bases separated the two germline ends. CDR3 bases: TGTGCCACCAGCCTGGACGCTCGGCACATTCAGTACTTC. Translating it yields CATSLDARHIQYF.

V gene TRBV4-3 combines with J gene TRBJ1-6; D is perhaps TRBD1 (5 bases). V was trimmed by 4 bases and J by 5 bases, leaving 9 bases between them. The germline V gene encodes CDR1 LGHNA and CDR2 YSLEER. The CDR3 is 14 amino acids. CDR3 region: CASSPLGDNSPLHF. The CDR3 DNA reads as TGCGCCAGCAGCCCCTTGGGGGATAATTCACCCCTCCACTTT.

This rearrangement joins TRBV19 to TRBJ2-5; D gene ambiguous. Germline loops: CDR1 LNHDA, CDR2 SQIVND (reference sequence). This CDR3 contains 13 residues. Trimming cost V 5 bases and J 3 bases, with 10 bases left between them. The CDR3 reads CASSLQVEETQYF. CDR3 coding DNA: TGTGCCAGTAGTCTCCAGGTCGAAGAGACCCAGTACTTC. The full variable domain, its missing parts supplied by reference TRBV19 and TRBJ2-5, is DGGITQSPKYLFRKEGQNVTLSCEQNLNHDAMYWYRQDPGQGLRLIYYSQIVNDFQKGDIAEGYSVSREKKESFPLTVTSAQKNPTAFYLCASSLQVEETQYFGPGTRLLVL.

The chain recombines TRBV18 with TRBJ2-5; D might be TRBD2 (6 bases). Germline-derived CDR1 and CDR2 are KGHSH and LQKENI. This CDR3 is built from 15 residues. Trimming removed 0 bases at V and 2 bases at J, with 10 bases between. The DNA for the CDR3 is TGTGCCAGCTCACCACCGGGGGGTTTACAAGAGACCCAGTACTTC. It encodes CASSPPGGLQETQYF.

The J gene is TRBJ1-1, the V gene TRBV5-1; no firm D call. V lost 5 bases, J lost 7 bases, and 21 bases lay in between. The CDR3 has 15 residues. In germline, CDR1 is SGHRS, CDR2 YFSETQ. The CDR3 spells CASSTWEVTGGEAFF. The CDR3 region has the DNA TGCGCCAGCAGTACGTGGGAGGTTACGGGAGGTGAAGCTTTCTTT.

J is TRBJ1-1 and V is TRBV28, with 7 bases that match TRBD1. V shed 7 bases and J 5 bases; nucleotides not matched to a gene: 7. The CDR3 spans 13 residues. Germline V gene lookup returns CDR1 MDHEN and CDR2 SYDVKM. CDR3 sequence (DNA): TGTGCCAGCAACAGGGGAATTGTTACTGAAGCTTTCTTT. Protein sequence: CASNRGIVTEAFF.

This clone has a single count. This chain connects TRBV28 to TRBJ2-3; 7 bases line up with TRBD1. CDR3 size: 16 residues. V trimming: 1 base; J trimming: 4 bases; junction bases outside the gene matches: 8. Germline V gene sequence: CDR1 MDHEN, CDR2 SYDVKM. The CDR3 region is CASSLFDRDISDTQYF. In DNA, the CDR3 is TGTGCCAGCAGTTTATTTGACAGGGATATATCAGATACGCAGTATTTT.

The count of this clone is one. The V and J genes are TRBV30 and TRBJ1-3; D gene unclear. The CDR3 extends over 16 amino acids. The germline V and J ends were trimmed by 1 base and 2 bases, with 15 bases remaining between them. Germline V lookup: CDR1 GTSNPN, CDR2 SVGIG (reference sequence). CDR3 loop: CAWSDGISPPGNTIYF. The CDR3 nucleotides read TGTGCCTGGAGTGACGGTATTAGTCCTCCTGGAAACACCATATATTTT.

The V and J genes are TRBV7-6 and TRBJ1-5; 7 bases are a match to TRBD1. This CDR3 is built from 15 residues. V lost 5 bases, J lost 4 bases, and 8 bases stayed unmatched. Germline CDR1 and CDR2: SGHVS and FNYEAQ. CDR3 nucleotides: TGTGCCAGCAGCATAGTATCAGGGGGGAATCAGCCCCAGCATTTT. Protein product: CASSIVSGGNQPQHF.

The CDR3 is CASSFDRGRVDEQYF. The CDR3 region has the DNA TGTGCCAGCAGCTTCGACAGGGGACGAGTCGACGAGCAGTACTTC. The gene calls are TRBV11-2 and TRBJ2-7; 8 nucleotides match TRBD1. Per the germline V gene, CDR1 is SGHAT and CDR2 is FQNNGV. The CDR3 length is 15 residues. With 3 bases clipped from V and 5 bases from J, the junction kept 9 bases outside the gene matches. Supplemented by reference TRBV11-2 and TRBJ2-7, the full variable domain reads EAGVAQSPRYKIIEKRQSVAFWCNPISGHATLYWYQQILGQGPKLLIQFQNNGVVDDSQLPKDRFSAERLKGVDSTLKIQPAKLEDSAVYLCASSFDRGRVDEQYFGPGTRLTVT.

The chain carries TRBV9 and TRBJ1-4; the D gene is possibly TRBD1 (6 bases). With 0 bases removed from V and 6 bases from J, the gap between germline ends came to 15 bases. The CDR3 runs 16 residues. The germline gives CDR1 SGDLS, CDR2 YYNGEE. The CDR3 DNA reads TGTGCCAGCAGCGTAGCTCTAGGGGCAGGGGATGAAAAACTGTTTTTT. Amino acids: CASSVALGAGDEKLFF.

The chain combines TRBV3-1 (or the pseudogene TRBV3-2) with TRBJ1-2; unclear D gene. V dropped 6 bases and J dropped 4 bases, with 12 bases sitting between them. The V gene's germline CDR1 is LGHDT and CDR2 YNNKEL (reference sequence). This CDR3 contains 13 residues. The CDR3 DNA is TGTGCCAGCAGAGACCCGGATTTCTATGGCTACACCTTC. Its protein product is CASRDPDFYGYTF.

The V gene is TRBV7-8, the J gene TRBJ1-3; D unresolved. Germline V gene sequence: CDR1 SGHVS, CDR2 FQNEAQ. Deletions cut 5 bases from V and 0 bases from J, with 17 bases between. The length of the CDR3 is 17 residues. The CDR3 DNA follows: TGTGCCAGCAGCCAATGGACGGAATATACCTCTGGAAACACCATATATTTT. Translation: CASSQWTEYTSGNTIYF.

CDR3: CASSRGTSALRLFF. The CDR3, as DNA: TGTGCCAGCAGCCGCGGGACTAGCGCGCTGCGGCTGTTTTTT. The chain recombines TRBV11-2 with TRBJ2-2, with 10 nucleotides matching TRBD2. Looked up from germline, CDR1 is SGHAT and CDR2 is FQNNGV. V dropped 5 bases and J dropped 13; count of bases not matched to a gene: 10. The CDR3 loop spans 14 amino acids.

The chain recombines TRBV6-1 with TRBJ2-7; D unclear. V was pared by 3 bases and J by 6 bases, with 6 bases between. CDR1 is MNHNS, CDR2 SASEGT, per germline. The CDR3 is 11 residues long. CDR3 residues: CASSEWREQYF. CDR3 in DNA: TGTGCCAGCAGTGAGTGGCGCGAGCAGTACTTC.

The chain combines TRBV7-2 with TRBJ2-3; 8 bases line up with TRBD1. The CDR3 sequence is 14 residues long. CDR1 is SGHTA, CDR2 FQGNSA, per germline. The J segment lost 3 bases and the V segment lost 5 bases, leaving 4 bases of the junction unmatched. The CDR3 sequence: CASSQGQGTDTQYF. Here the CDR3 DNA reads TGTGCCAGCAGCCAAGGACAGGGTACAGATACGCAGTATTTT.

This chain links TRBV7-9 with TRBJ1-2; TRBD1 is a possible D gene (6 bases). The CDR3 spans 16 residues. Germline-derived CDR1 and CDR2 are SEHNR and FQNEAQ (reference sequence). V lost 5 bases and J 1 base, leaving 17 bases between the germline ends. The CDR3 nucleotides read TGTGCCAGCAGCGCCCCTTTGGGGGCCGGTAACTATGGCTACACCTTC. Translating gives CASSAPLGAGNYGYTF. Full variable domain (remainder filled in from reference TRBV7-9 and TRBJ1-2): DTGVSQNPRHKITKRGQNVTFRCDPISEHNRLYWYRQTLGQGPEFLTYFQNEAQLEKSRLLSDRFSAERPKGSFSTLEIQRTEQGDSAMYLCASSAPLGAGNYGYTFGSGTRLTVV.

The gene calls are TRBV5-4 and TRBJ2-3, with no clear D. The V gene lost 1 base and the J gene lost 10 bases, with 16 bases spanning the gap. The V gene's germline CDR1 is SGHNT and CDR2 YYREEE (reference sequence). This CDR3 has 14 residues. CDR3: CASSLLVNHPAQYF. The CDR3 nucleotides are TGTGCCAGCAGCTTGTTGGTCAACCACCCCGCGCAGTATTTT.

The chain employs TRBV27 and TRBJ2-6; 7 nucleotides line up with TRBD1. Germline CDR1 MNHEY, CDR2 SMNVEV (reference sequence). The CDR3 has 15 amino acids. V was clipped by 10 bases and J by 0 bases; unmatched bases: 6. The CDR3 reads CATRAGGSGANVLTF. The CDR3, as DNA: TGTGCCACCAGAGCAGGGGGCTCTGGGGCCAACGTCCTGACTTTC.